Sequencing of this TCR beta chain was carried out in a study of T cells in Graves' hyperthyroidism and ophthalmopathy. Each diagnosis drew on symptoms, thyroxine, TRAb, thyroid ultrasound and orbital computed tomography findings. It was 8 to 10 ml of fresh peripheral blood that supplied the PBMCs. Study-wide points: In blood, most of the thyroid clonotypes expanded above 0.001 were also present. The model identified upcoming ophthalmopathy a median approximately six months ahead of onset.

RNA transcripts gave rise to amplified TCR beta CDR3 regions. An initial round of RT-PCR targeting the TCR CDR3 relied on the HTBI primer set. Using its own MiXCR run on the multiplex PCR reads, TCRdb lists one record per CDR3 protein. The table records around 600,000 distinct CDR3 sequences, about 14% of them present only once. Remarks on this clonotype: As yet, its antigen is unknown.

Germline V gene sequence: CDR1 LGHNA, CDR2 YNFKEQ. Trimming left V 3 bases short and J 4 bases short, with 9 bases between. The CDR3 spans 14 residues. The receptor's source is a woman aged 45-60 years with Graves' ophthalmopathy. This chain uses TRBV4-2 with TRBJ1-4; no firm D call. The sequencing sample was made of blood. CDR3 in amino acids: CASSHLTDNEKLFF. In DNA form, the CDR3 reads TGTGCCAGCAGCCATCTGACTGATAATGAAAAACTGTTTTTT.